This T cell receptor (beta chain) emerged from a study of blood T cell repertoires in COVID-19. The overall study: From the United States, Italy and Spain came samples of acute and convalescent COVID-19. PBMCs, B-cell-depleted T cells, or T cells were the source of the cDNA or gDNA that made up the material.

Turning to this clone: Other DNA sequences in this specimen translate into the identical CDR3.

In the original workflow: Amplification of reference gene primers provided the estimated nucleated cell counts. Generated by immunoSEQ multiplex PCR, the TCRdb table keeps only in-frame clones and is missing some. V, J and clone size were drawn from that table, and D and trimming were deduced from the DNA. The data contain a few hundred thousand clones, roughly 90% of them singletons. The CDR3 loop spans 14 amino acids. Germline-derived CDR1 and CDR2 are SNHLY and FYNNEI. Trimming left V 1 base short and J 2 bases short, with 9 bases between. Seattle cases were enrolled at active infection and followed longitudinally.

Sequencing was done on a sample of peripheral blood. The V call is TRBV2, the J call TRBJ2-7; D may be TRBD1 (5 bases). This sequence was found in a woman aged 25-40 years with COVID-19, enrolled during active disease. For the CDR3, the DNA is TGTGCCAGCAGTGAAGGCACAGGTCCCTACGAGCAGTACTTC. It encodes CASSEGTGPYEQYF.